This T cell receptor beta chain is drawn from a study of shared clonotypes between healthy human individuals. The table came from immunoSEQ multiplex PCR; TCRdb's copy has only in-frame clones and leaves some out. Of roughly 2.5 million clones in the sample, approximately 92% were seen once. The material sequenced was naive CD4+ T cells sorted from blood. Subset meaning: CD45RA+ positively selected. The receptor's source is a man younger than 35 in good health.

This chain's CDR3 is CASSLSQTGAVTNEKLFF. In DNA form, the CDR3 reads TGTGCCAGCAGCTTATCCCAGACAGGGGCCGTTACTAATGAAAAACTGTTTTTT. This chain uses TRBV11-2 with TRBJ1-4; TRBD1 matches at 8 bases. CDR3 length equals 18 residues. CDR1 is SGHAT, CDR2 FQNNGV, per germline. With V trimmed by 2 bases and J by 2 bases, 10 bases remained unmatched.